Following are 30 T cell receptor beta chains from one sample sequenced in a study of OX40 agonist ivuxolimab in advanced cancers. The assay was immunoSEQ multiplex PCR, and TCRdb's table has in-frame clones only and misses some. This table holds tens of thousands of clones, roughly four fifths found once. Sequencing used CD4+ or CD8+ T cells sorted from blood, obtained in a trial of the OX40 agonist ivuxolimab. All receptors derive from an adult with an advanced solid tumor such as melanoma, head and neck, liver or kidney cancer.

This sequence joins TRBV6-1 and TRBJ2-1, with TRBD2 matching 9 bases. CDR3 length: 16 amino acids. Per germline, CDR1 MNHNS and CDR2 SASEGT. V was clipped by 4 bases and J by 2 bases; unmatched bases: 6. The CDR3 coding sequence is TGTGCCAGCAGTGGACAGCGGGGGGTAACCTACAATGAGCAGTTCTTC. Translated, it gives CASSGQRGVTYNEQFF.

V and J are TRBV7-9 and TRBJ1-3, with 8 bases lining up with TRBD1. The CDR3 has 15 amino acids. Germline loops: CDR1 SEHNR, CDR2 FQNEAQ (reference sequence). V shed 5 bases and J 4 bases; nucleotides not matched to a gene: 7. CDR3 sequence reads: CASSLTQGAGNTIYF. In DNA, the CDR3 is TGTGCCAGCAGCCTAACCCAGGGGGCCGGAAACACCATATATTTT.

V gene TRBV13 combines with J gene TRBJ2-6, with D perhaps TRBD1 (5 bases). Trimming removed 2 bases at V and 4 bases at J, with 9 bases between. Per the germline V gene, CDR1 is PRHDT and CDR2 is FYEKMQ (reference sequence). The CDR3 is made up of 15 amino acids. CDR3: CASSLKGYGANVLTF. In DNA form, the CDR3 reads TGTGCCAGCAGCTTAAAGGGGTACGGGGCCAACGTCCTGACTTTC.

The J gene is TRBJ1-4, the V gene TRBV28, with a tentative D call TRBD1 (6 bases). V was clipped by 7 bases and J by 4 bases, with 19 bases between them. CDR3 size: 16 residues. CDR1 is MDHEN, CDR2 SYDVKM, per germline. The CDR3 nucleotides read TGTGCCAGCAAACTGGGGGCAGGGATGAGTAATGAAAAACTGTTTTTT. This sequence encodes CASKLGAGMSNEKLFF.

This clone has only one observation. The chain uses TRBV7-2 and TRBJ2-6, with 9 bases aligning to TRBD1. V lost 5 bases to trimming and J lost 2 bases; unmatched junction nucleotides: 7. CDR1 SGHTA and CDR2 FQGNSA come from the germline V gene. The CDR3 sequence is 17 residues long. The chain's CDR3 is CASSTRDRVAGANVLTF. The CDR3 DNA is TGTGCCAGCAGCACCCGGGACAGGGTAGCTGGGGCCAACGTCCTGACTTTC.

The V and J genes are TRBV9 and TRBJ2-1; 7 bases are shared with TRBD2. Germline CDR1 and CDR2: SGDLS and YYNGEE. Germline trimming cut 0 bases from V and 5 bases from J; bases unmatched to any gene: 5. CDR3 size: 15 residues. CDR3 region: CASSVGGGGDNEQFF. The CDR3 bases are TGTGCCAGCAGCGTAGGCGGGGGAGGGGACAATGAGCAGTTCTTC.

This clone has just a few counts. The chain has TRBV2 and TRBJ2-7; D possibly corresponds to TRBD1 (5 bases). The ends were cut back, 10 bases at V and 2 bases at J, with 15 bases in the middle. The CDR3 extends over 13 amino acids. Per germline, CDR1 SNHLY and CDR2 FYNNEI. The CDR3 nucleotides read TGTGCCATAGAAAAGGGGTACCCCTACGAGCAGTACTTC. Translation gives CAIEKGYPYEQYF.

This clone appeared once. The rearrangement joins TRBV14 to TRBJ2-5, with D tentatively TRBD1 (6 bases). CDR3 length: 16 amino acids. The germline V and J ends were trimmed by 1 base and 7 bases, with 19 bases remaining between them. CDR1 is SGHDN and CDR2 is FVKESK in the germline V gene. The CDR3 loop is CASSQVPPGHGGTQYF. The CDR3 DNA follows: TGTGCCAGCAGCCAAGTACCTCCGGGACATGGGGGGACCCAGTACTTC.

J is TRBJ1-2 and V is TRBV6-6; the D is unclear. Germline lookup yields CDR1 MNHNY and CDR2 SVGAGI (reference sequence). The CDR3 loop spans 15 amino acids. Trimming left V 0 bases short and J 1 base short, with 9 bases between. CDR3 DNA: TGTGCCAGCAGTTACTCGAGCTACGGTAACTATGGCTACACCTTC. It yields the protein CASSYSSYGNYGYTF.

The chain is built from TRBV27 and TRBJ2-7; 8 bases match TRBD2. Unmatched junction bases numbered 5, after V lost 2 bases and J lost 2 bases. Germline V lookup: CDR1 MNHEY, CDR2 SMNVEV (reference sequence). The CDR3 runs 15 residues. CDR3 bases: TGTGCCAGCAGTTTACTGTCGGGGGGGGCCTACGAGCAGTACTTC. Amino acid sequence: CASSLLSGGAYEQYF.

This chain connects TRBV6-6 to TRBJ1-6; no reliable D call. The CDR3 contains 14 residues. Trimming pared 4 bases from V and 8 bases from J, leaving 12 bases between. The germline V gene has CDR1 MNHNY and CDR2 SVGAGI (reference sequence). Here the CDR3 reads CASSSTDGYSPLHF. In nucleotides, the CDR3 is TGTGCCAGCAGTTCGACGGACGGATATTCACCCCTCCACTTT.

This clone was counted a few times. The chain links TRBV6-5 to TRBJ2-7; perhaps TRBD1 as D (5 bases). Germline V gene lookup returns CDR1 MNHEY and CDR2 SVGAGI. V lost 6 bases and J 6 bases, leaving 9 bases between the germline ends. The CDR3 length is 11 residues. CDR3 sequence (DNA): TGTGCCAGCAGCACAGGTCTCGAGCAGTACTTC. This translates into CASSTGLEQYF.

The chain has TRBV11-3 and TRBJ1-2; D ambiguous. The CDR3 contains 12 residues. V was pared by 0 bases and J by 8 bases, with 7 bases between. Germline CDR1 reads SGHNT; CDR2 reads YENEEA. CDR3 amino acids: CASSLEDNGYTF. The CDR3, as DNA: TGTGCCAGCAGCTTAGAAGATAACGGCTACACCTTC. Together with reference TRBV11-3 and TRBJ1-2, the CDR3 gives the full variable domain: EAGVVQSPRYKIIEKKQPVAFWCNPISGHNTLYWYLQNLGQGPELLIRYENEEAVDDSQLPKDRFSAERLKGVDSTLKIQPAELGDSAVYLCASSLEDNGYTFGSGTRLTVV.

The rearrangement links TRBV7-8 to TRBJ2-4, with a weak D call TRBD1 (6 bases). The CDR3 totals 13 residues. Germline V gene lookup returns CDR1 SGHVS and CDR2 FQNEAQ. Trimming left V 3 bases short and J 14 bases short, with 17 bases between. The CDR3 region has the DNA TGTGCCAGCAGCTTCCGGGACACACGACCGAAGTACTTC. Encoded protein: CASSFRDTRPKYF.

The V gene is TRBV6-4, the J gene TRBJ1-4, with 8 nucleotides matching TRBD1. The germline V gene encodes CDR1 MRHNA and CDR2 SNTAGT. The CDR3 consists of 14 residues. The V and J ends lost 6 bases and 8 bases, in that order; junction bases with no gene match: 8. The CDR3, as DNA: TGTGCCAGCAGCAGAGGCACAGGGGGAGAAAAACTGTTTTTT. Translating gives CASSRGTGGEKLFF.

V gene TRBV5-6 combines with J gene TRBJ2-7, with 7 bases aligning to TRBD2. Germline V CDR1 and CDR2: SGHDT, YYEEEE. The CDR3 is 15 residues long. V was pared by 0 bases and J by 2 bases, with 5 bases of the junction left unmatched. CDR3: CASSLEARGAYEQYF. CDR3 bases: TGTGCCAGCAGCTTGGAGGCTCGGGGGGCCTACGAGCAGTACTTC.

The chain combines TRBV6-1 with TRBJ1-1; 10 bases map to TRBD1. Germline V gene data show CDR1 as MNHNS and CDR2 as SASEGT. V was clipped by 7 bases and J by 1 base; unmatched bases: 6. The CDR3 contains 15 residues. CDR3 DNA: TGTGCCAGCACCAGACAGGGGGCGCAGAACACTGAAGCTTTCTTT. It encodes CASTRQGAQNTEAFF.

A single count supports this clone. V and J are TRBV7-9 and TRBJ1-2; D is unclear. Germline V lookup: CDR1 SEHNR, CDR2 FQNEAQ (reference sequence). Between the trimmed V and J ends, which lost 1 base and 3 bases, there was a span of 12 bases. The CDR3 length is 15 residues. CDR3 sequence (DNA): TGTGCCAGCAGCTTAGGGACCCTGGACCACTATGGCTACACCTTC. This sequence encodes CASSLGTLDHYGYTF.

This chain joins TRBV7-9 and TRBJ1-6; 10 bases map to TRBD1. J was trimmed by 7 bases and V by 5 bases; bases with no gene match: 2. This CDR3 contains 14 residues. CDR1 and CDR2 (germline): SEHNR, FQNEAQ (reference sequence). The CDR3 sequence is CASSRDRGNSPLHF. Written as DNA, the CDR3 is TGTGCCAGCAGCCGGGACAGGGGCAATTCACCCCTCCACTTT.

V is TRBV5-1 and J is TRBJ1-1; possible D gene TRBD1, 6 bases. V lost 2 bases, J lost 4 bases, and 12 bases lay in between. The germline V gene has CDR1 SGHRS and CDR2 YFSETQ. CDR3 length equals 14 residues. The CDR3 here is CASSFWGQGTEAFF. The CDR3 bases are TGCGCCAGCAGCTTTTGGGGGCAGGGCACTGAAGCTTTCTTT. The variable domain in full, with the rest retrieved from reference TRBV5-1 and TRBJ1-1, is KAGVTQTPRYLIKTRGQQVTLSCSPISGHRSVSWYQQTPGQGLQFLFEYFSETQRNKGNFPGRFSGRQFSNSRSEMNVSTLELGDSALYLCASSFWGQGTEAFFGQGTRLTVV.

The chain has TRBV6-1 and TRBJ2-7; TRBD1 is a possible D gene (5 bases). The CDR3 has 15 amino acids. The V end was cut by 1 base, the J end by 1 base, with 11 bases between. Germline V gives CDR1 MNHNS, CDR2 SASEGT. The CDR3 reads CASSEGQKGSYEQYF. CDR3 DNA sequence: TGTGCCAGCAGTGAAGGCCAAAAGGGGTCCTACGAGCAGTACTTC.

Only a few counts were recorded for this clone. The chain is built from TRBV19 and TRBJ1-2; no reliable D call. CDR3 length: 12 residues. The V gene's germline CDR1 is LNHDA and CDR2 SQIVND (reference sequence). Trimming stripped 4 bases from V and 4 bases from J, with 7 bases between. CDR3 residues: CASSKDGYGYTF. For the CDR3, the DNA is TGTGCCAGTAGTAAGGACGGCTATGGCTACACCTTC.

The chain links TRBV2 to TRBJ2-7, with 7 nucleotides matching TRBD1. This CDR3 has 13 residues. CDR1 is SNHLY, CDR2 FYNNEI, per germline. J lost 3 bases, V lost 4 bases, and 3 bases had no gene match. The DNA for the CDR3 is TGTGCCAGCAGTGGACAGGGCAACTACGAGCAGTACTTC. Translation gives CASSGQGNYEQYF.

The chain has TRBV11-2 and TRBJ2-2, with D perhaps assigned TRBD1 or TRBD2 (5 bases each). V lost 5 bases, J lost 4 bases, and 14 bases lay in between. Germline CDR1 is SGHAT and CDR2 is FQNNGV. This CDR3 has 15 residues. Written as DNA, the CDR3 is TGTGCCAGCAGCGGGGCCGGGACGGTCACCGGGGAGCTGTTTTTT. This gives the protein CASSGAGTVTGELFF. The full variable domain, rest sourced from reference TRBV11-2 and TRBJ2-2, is EAGVAQSPRYKIIEKRQSVAFWCNPISGHATLYWYQQILGQGPKLLIQFQNNGVVDDSQLPKDRFSAERLKGVDSTLKIQPAKLEDSAVYLCASSGAGTVTGELFFGEGSRLTVL.

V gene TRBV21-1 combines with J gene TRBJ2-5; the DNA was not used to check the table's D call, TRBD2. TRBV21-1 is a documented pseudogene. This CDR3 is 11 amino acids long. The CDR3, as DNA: TGTGCCGGGGGGATCCAAGAGACCCAGTACTTC. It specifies CAGGIQETQYF.

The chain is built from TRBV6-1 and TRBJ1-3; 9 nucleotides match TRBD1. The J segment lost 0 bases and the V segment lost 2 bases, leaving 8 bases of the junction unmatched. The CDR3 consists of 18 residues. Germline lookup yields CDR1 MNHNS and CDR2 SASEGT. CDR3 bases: TGTGCCAGCAGTGAATTTGGGACAGGGTACGACTCTGGAAACACCATATATTTT. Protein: CASSEFGTGYDSGNTIYF.

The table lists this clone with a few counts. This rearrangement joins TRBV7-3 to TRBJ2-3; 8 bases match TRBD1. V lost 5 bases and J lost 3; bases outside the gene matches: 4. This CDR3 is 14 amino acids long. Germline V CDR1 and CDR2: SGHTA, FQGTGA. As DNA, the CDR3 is TGTGCCAGCAGCGAGCAGGGGGCTACAGATACGCAGTATTTT. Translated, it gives CASSEQGATDTQYF.

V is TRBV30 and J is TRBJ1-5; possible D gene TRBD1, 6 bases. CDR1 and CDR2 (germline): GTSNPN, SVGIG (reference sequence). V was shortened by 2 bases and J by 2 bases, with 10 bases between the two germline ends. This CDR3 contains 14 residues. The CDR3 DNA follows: TGTGCCTGGAGTCTAGGGGGAGGCAATCAGCCCCAGCATTTT. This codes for CAWSLGGGNQPQHF.

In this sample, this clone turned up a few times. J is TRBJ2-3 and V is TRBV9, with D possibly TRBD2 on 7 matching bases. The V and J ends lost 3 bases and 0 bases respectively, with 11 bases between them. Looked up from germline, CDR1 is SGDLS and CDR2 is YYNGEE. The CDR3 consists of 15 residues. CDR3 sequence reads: CASSEGGASTDTQYF. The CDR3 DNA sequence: TGTGCCAGCAGCGAGGGGGGGGCCAGCACAGATACGCAGTATTTT.

The CDR3 DNA sequence: TGTGCCAGCAGCTTGGGACAGGAGGGTTGGGCATATGGCTACACCTTC. Translation: CASSLGQEGWAYGYTF. The genes are TRBV11-3 and TRBJ1-2, with 8 bases aligning to TRBD1. Germline CDR1 and CDR2: SGHNT and YENEEA. The CDR3 contains 16 residues. Germline trimming cut 3 bases from V and 5 bases from J; bases unmatched to any gene: 11.